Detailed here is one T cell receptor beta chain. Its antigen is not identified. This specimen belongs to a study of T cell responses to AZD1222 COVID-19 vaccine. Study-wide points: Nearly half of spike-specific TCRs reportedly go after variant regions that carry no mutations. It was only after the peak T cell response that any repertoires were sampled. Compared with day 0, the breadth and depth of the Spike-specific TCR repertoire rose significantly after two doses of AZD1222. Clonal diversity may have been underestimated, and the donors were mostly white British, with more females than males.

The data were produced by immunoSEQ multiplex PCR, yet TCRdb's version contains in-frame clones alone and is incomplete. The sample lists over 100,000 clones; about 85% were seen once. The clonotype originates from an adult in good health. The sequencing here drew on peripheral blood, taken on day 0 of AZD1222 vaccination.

CDR3 sequence reads: CASSLRTSGTYEQYF. The CDR3 nucleotides read TGTGCCAGCAGTCTTCGGACTAGCGGGACCTACGAGCAGTACTTC. The rearrangement uses TRBV27 and TRBJ2-7; 12 bases agree with TRBD2. The trim removed 5 bases at V and 2 bases at J, leaving 4 bases unmatched. The CDR3 sequence is 15 residues long. Germline-derived CDR1 and CDR2 are MNHEY and SMNVEV (reference sequence).